These 5 T cell receptor beta chains originate from one sample sequenced in a study of neoadjuvant anti-PD-1 for oral cavity cancer. Sequenced by immunoSEQ multiplex PCR; TCRdb stores in-frame clones only, minus some. The sample holds about 81,000 clones, less than 85% seen once. The material was PBMCs, obtained before nivolumab (anti-PD-1) treatment. Receptor source: a person aged 35 to 85 with oral cavity squamous cell carcinoma.

The rearrangement uses TRBV6-1 and TRBJ2-7; 7 bases align to TRBD2. This CDR3 spans 15 amino acids. J was trimmed by 2 bases and V by 0 bases; bases with no gene match: 4. Per the germline V gene, CDR1 is MNHNS and CDR2 is SASEGT. CDR3 coding DNA: TGTGCCAGCAGTGAAGCGGCTAGCGGAACCTACGAGCAGTACTTC. It specifies CASSEAASGTYEQYF.

V usage is TRBV14 and J usage is TRBJ2-4; 11 bases map to TRBD2. Germline V gene lookup returns CDR1 SGHDN and CDR2 FVKESK. The CDR3 loop spans 17 amino acids. Trimming at V came to 2 bases and at J to 0 bases, leaving 3 bases not matched to a gene. CDR3 loop: CASSQIGTSGAKNIQYF. CDR3 bases: TGTGCCAGCAGCCAAATAGGGACTAGCGGAGCCAAAAACATTCAGTACTTC.

The CDR3 nucleotides are TGTGCCAGCAGCTTAGGGCAGGGAGAACAGTACTTC. The encoded protein is CASSLGQGEQYF. J is TRBJ2-7 and V is TRBV11-3; D tentatively reads TRBD1 or TRBD2 (5 bases each). Germline loops: CDR1 SGHNT, CDR2 YENEEA. The V end lost 1 base, the J end lost 10 bases, and 11 bases lay between the germline ends. The CDR3 spans 12 residues.

This chain links TRBV7-9 with TRBJ1-2; D is ambiguous. Germline-derived CDR1 and CDR2 are SEHNR and FQNEAQ (reference sequence). V shed 1 base and J shed 7 bases, with 13 bases lying between them. The CDR3 is 14 residues long. The DNA of the CDR3 is TGTGCCAGCAGCTTAGGGTCCCTGAGTGGTGGCTACACCTTC. Translating it yields CASSLGSLSGGYTF. Based on the CDR3 plus reference TRBV7-9 and TRBJ1-2, the full variable domain is DTGVSQNPRHKITKRGQNVTFRCDPISEHNRLYWYRQTLGQGPEFLTYFQNEAQLEKSRLLSDRFSAERPKGSFSTLEIQRTEQGDSAMYLCASSLGSLSGGYTFGSGTRLTVV.

The V call is TRBV29-1, the J call TRBJ1-1; 10 bases are shared with TRBD1. V shed 7 bases and J 5 bases; nucleotides not matched to a gene: 7. The CDR3 is 13 amino acids. Germline CDR1 reads SQVTM; CDR2 reads ANQGSEA. CDR3 region: CSADGQGGTEAFF. CDR3 sequence (DNA): TGCAGCGCTGACGGACAGGGGGGGACTGAAGCTTTCTTT.